Included here is one T cell receptor (beta chain) sequence, with context. Antigen unknown. Unique molecular identifiers were attached to individual cDNA molecules within the library. In the study's own analysis: TCRs per sample had a median of approximately 98,000 and ranged from about 23,224 to 750,000. TCRdb redid the calling of the RACE reads with MiXCR, one entry per CDR3 protein. TCRdb's processing, not the authors', yielded these V and J calls. Counted here are about 46,000 distinct CDR3 sequences, approximately 4.7% occurring once; the ten biggest clones make up about 1.6%. The sample comes from a study of human T cells and chemical hapten exposure. Study findings and constraints: The number of TCRs over 1 in 1000 frequency stayed unchanged after DPC.

As for time point: healthy volunteer bleed at 2 weeks. Unfractionated whole blood yielded the extracted total RNA. Per the germline V gene, CDR1 is LGHDT and CDR2 is YNNKEL (reference sequence). Trimming shortened V by 3 bases and J by 8 bases, and 16 bases separated the two germline ends. This CDR3 is 14 amino acids long. The sample comprised whole blood. The clonotype was recovered from a female donor in good health. Some clones in this sample may be carry-over from other donors' samples. This sequence joins TRBV3-1 and TRBJ1-2; D gene unclear. DNA of the CDR3: TGTGCCAGCAGCCAGGGCGGAACATTAAGCGGCTACACCTTC. Its translation: CASSQGGTLSGYTF.